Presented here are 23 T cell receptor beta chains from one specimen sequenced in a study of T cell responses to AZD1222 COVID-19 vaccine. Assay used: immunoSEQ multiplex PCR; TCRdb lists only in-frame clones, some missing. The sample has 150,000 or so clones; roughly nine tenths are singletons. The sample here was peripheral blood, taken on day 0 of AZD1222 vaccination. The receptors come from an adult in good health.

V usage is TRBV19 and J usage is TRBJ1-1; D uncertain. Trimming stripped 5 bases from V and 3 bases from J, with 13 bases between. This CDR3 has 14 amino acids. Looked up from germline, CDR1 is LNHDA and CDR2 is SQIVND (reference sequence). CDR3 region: CASSPHGRDTEAFF. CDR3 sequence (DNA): TGTGCCAGTAGTCCCCACGGTCGGGACACTGAAGCTTTCTTT.

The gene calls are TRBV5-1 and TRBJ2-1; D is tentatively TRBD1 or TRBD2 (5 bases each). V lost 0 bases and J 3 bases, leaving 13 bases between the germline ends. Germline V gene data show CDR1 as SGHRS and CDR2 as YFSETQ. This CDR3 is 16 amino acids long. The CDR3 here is CASSLGGNILYNEQFF. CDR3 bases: TGCGCCAGCAGCTTGGGGGGGAACATTCTCTACAATGAGCAGTTCTTC.

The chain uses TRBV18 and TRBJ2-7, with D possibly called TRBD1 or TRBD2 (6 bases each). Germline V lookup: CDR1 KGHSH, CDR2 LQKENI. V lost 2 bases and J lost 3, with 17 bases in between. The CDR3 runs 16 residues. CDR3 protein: CASSPNSGGAFYEQYF. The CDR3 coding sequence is TGTGCCAGCTCACCAAATTCCGGGGGCGCCTTCTACGAGCAGTACTTC.

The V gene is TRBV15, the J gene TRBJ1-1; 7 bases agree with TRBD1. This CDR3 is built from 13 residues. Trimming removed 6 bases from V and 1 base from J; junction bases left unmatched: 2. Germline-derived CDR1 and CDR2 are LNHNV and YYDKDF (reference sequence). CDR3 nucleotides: TGTGCCACCAGTGGACAGGCGAACACTGAAGCTTTCTTT. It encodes CATSGQANTEAFF.

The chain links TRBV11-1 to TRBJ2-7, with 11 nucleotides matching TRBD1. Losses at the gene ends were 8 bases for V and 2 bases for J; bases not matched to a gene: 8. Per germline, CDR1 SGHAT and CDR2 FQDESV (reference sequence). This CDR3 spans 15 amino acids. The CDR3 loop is CASRPPGQGAYEQYF. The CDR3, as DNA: TGTGCCAGCCGTCCACCGGGACAGGGGGCCTACGAGCAGTACTTC.

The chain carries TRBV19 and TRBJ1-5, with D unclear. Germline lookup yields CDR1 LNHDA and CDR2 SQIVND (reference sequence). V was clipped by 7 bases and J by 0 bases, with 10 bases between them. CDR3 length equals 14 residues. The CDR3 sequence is CASKGRFSNQPQHF. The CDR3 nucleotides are TGTGCCAGTAAGGGCAGATTTAGCAATCAGCCCCAGCATTTT.

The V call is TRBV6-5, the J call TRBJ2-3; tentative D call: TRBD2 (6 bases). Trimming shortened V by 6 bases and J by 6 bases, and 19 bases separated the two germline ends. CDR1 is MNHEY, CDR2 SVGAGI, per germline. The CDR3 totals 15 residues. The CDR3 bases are TGTGCCAGCAGGGAGGGCGGGGCCGGTGTTGATACGCAGTATTTT. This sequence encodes CASREGGAGVDTQYF.

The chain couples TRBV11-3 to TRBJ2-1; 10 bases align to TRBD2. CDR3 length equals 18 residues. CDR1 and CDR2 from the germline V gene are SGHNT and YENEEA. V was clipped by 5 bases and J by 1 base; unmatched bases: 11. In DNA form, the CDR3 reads TGTGCCAGCAGCAAAGGAGCGGGGGGGCCTGCATCCTACAATGAGCAGTTCTTC. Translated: CASSKGAGGPASYNEQFF.

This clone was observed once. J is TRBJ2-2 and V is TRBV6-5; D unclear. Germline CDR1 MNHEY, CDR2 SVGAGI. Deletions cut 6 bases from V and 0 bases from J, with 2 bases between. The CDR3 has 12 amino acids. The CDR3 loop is CASRANTGELFF. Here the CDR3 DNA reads TGTGCCAGCAGAGCGAACACCGGGGAGCTGTTTTTT.

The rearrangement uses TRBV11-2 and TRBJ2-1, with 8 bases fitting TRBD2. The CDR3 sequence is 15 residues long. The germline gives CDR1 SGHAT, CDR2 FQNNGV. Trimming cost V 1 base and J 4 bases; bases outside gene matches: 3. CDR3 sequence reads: CASSLGSGTYNEQFF. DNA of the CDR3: TGTGCCAGCAGCTTAGGTAGCGGGACGTACAATGAGCAGTTCTTC.

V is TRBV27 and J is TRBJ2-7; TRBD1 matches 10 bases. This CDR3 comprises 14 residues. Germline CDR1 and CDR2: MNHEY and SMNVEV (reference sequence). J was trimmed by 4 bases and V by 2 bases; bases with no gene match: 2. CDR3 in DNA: TGTGCCAGCAGTTTACGACAGGGGGCTTACGAGCAGTACTTC. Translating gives CASSLRQGAYEQYF.

The CDR3 coding sequence is TGTGCCAGCAGTTCGTCCGGGACAGGGGAAAATCAGCCCCAGCATTTT. As protein: CASSSSGTGENQPQHF. V is TRBV6-6 and J is TRBJ1-5, with 10 bases identical to TRBD1. Germline CDR1 and CDR2: MNHNY and SVGAGI (reference sequence). V shed 4 bases, J shed 4 bases, and the junction held 7 bases outside the gene matches. The length of the CDR3 is 16 residues.

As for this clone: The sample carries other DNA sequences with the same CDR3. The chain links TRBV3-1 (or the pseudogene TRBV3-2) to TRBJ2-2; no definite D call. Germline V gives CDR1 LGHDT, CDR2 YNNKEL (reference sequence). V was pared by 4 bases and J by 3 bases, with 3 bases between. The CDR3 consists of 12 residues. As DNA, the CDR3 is TGTGCCAGCAGCCCGTACACCGGGGAGCTGTTTTTT. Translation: CASSPYTGELFF.

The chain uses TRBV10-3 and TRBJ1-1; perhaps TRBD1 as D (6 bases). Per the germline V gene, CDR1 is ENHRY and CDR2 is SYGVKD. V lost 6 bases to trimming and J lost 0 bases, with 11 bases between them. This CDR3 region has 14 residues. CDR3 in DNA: TGTGCCATCAGCGGACAGAGAGTGAACACTGAAGCTTTCTTT. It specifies CAISGQRVNTEAFF.

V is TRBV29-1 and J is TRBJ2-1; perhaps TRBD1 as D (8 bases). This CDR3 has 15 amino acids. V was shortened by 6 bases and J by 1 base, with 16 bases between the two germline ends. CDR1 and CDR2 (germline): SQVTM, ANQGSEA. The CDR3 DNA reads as TGCAGCGTGGAGGACAGGGAGGGTTCCTACAATGAGCAGTTCTTC. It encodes CSVEDREGSYNEQFF.

CDR3 sequence (DNA): TGTGCCAGCAGATCCATGGGGCAGCCCTACGAGCAGTACGTC. Translating gives CASRSMGQPYEQYV. The rearrangement links TRBV5-5 to TRBJ2-7; TRBD1 is a possible D gene (5 bases). Germline loops: CDR1 SGHKS, CDR2 YYEKEE (reference sequence). This CDR3 contains 14 residues. Trimming took 5 bases from V and 2 from J, leaving 14 bases between them.

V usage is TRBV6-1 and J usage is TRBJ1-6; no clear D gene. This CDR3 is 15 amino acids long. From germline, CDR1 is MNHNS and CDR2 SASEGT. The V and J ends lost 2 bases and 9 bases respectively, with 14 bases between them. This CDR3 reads CASSELTGFGSPLHF. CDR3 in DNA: TGTGCCAGCAGTGAACTGACTGGGTTCGGTTCACCCCTCCACTTT.

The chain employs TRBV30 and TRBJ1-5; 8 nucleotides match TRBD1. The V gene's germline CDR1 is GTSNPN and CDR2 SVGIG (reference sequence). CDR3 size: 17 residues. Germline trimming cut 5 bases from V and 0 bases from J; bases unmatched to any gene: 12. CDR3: CAWSRQGLMYSNQPQHF. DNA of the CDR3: TGTGCCTGGTCTAGACAGGGGCTCATGTATAGCAATCAGCCCCAGCATTTT.

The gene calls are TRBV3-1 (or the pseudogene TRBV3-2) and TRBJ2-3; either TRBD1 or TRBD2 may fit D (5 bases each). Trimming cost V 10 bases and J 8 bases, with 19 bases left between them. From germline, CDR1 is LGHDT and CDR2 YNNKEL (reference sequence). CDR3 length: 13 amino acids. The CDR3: CANGDGLRVTQYF. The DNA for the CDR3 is TGTGCCAACGGGGACGGCCTGAGGGTTACGCAGTATTTT.

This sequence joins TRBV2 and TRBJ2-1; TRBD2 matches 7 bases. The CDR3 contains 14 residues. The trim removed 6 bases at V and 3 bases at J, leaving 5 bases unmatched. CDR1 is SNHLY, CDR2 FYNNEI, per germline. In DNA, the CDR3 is TGTGCCAGCAGCCTTAGCGGGTTCTACAATGAGCAGTTCTTC. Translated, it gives CASSLSGFYNEQFF.

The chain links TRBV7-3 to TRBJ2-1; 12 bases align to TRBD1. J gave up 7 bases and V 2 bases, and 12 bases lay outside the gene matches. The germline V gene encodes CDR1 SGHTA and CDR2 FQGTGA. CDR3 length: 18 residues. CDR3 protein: CASSLSSPGQGAKNEQFF. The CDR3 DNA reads TGTGCCAGCAGCTTATCGAGTCCGGGACAGGGGGCAAAGAATGAGCAGTTCTTC.

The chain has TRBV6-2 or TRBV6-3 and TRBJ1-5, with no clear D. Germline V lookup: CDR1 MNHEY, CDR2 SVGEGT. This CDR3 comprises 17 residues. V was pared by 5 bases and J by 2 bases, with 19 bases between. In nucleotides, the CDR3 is TGTGCCAGCAGTACTGGGGATGCGGGGTTTGGCAATCAGCCCCAGCATTTT. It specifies CASSTGDAGFGNQPQHF.

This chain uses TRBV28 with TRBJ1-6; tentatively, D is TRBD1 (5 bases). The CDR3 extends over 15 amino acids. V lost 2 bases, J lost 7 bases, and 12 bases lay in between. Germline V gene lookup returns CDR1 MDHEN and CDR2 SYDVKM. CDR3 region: CASSLIRGGNSPLHF. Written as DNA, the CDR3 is TGTGCCAGCAGTTTAATAAGGGGCGGAAATTCACCCCTCCACTTT.